These T cell receptor beta chains were read from a single sample in a study of blood T cells in healthy people across ages. Each CDR3 protein gets one entry after TCRdb re-called the 5' RACE reads with MiXCR. The table shows 1.5 million to 2 million distinct CDR3 sequences, with around 50% occurring only once. Sequenced sample: blood. The receptors shown here come from a woman aged 40-49 years in good health. CDR3s include the opening cysteine and the closing phenylalanine or tryptophan. A D gene is named only where the DNA matches it firmly. Expanded clones are given a class, and other clones once, few, many or no size at all.

v_call	d_call	j_call	clone_size	cdr3_aa	cdr3_nt
TRBV7-9	TRBD1	TRBJ1-6	NA	CAGSLDRANNSPLHF	TGTGCCGGCAGCTTAGACAGGGCTAATAATTCACCCCTCCACTTT
TRBV12-3/TRBV12-4	NA	TRBJ2-1	few	CASSSGAGEQFF	TGTGCCAGCAGTTCCGGAGCGGGTGAGCAGTTCTTC
TRBV28	TRBD1	TRBJ1-4	NA	CASSFRQGYEKLFF	TGTGCCAGCAGTTTTAGACAGGGTTACGAAAAACTGTTTTTT
TRBV11-2	NA	TRBJ1-1	NA	CASSLNGAGRPREAFF	TGTGCCAGTAGCTTAAATGGGGCGGGGCGGCCGCGTGAAGCTTTCTTT
TRBV4-3	NA	TRBJ2-3	few	CASSQELTSTDTQYF	TGCGCCAGCAGCCAAGAACTGACTAGCACAGATACGCAGTATTTT
TRBV21-1	NA	TRBJ2-3	NA	CASFFGTFKMDTQYF	TGTGCCAGCTTTTTCGGGACGTTCAAGATGGATACGCAGTATTTT
TRBV12-3/TRBV12-4	TRBD1	TRBJ1-4	NA	CASSHGQGTNEKLFF	TGTGCCAGCAGTCATGGACAGGGGACTAATGAAAAACTGTTTTTT
TRBV27	TRBD1	TRBJ1-5	NA	CASSLKGTGFQPQHF	TGTGCCAGCAGTTTAAAAGGGACAGGGTTTCAGCCCCAGCATTTT
TRBV20-1	TRBD2	TRBJ2-1	NA	CSARGLAGPNEQFF	TGCAGTGCTAGAGGGCTAGCGGGGCCCAATGAGCAGTTCTTC
TRBV10-3	NA	TRBJ2-1	NA	CAISEMDSGQFF	TGTGCCATCAGTGAAATGGACAGTGGGCAGTTCTTC
TRBV6-5	NA	TRBJ1-2	NA	CASSYRGPGYGYTF	TGTGCCAGCAGTTACCGGGGGCCGGGCTATGGCTACACCTTC
TRBV5-4	TRBD1	TRBJ2-7	once	CASSPLPGTGVGEQYF	TGTGCCAGCAGCCCCCTGCCAGGGACAGGGGTAGGCGAGCAGTACTTC
TRBV25-1	NA	TRBJ2-3	once	CASSERGLTIGGDTQYF	TGTGCCAGCAGTGAACGTGGGCTCACAATTGGTGGAGATACGCAGTATTTT
TRBV2	TRBD1	TRBJ2-1	NA	CASSVEGQGLIEQFF	TGTGCCAGCAGTGTCGAGGGACAGGGGTTGATTGAGCAGTTCTTC
TRBV4-1	NA	TRBJ1-1	NA	CASSQKSAGARPDEAFF	TGCGCCAGCAGCCAAAAGTCAGCGGGAGCCCGGCCGGATGAAGCTTTCTTT
TRBV4-1	NA	TRBJ2-5	NA	CASSQDPYGSQETQYF	TGCGCCAGCAGCCAAGATCCATACGGGAGCCAAGAGACCCAGTACTTC
TRBV24-1	NA	TRBJ2-3	NA	CATSDSTKRTDTQYF	TGTGCCACCAGTGACTCGACAAAGCGCACAGATACGCAGTATTTT
TRBV18	NA	TRBJ2-2	NA	CASSPRKGMDGKLFF	TGTGCCAGCTCACCGAGGAAGGGGATGGACGGGAAGCTGTTTTTT
TRBV5-6	TRBD2	TRBJ2-4	once	CASSLLGTSVNIQYF	TGTGCCAGCAGCTTGCTCGGGACTAGCGTAAACATTCAGTACTTC
TRBV3-1	TRBD1	TRBJ1-2	few	CASKGDSYGYTF	TGTGCCAGCAAAGGGGACAGCTATGGCTACACCTTC
TRBV19	NA	TRBJ2-3	NA	CASSMGRGTDTQYF	TGTGCCAGTAGTATGGGTAGGGGCACAGATACGCAGTATTTT
TRBV20-1	NA	TRBJ1-2	few	CSALDDSFYGYTF	TGCAGTGCTTTGGACGACTCATTCTATGGCTACACCTTC
TRBV4-2	TRBD2	TRBJ2-4	NA	CASSPERGPKYF	TGTGCCAGCAGCCCGGAGCGGGGGCCCAAGTACTTC
TRBV20-1	NA	TRBJ2-3	few	CSALMGSTDTQYF	TGCAGTGCTCTCATGGGAAGCACAGATACGCAGTATTTT
TRBV29-1	TRBD2	TRBJ2-1	many	CSVTLAGGPYNEQFF	TGCAGCGTCACACTAGCGGGGGGACCCTACAATGAGCAGTTCTTC
TRBV20-1	TRBD2	TRBJ2-2	NA	CSARDLGGFHGELFF	TGCAGTGCTAGAGATTTGGGGGGGTTTCACGGGGAGCTGTTTTTT
TRBV28	NA	TRBJ1-2	NA	CASRLDGIAIYGYTF	TGTGCCAGCAGATTGGACGGCATTGCGATTTATGGCTACACCTTC